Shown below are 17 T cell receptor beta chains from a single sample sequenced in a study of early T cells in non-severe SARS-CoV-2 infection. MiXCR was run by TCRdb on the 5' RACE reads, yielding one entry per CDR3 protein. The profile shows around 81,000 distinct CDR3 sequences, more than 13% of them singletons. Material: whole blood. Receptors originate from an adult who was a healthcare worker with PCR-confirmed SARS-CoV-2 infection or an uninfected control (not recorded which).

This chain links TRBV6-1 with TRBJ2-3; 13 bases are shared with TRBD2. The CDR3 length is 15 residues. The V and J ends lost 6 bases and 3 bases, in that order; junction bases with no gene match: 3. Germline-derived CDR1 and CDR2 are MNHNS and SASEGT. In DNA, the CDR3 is TGTGCCAGCAGGTGGACTAGCGGGGGAACAGATACGCAGTATTTT. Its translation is CASRWTSGGTDTQYF.

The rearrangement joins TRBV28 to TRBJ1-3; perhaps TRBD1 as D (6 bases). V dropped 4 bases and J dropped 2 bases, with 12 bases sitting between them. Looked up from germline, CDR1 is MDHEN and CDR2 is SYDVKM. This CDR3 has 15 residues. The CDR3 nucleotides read TGTGCCAGCAGTTCTGACAGGTTTGCTGGAAACACCATATATTTT. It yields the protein CASSSDRFAGNTIYF.

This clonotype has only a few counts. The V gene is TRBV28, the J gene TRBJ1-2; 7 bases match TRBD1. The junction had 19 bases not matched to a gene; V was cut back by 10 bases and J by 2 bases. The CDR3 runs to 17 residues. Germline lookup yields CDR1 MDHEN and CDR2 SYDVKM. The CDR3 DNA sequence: TGTGCCACCACCAGCGTTGAAAACAGGGGCGGAAACTATGGCTACACCTTC. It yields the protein CATTSVENRGGNYGYTF.

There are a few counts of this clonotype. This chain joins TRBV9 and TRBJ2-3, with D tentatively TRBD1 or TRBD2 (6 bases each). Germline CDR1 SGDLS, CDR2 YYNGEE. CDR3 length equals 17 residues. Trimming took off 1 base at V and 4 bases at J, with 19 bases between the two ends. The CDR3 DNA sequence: TGTGCCAGCAGCGTAACTGAGGGGGGCCACGCGGCAGATACGCAGTATTTT. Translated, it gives CASSVTEGGHAADTQYF.

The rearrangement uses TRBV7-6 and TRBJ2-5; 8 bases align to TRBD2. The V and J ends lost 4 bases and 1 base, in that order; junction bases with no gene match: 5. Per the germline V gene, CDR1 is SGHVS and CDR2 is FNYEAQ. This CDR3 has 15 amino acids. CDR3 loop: CASSSPRGGQETQYF. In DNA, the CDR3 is TGTGCCAGCAGCTCCCCCCGGGGGGGCCAAGAGACCCAGTACTTC.

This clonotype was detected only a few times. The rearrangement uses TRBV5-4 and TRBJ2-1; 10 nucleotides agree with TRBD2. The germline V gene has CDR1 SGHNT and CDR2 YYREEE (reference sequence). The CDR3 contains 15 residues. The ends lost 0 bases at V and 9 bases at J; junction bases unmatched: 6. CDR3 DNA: TGTGCCAGCAGCTTGGATCAGCGGGGGGGCATTGAGCAGTTCTTC. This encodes CASSLDQRGGIEQFF.

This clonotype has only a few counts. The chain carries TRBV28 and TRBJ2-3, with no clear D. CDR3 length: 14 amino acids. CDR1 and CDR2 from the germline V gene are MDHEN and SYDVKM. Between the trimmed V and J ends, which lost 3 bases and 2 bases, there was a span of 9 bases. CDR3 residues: CASSFRPNTDTQYF. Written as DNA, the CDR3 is TGTGCCAGCAGTTTCAGACCTAACACAGATACGCAGTATTTT.

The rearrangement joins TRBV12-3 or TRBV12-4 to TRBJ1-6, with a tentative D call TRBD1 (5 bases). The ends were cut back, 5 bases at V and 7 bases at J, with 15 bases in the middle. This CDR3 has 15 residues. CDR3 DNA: TGTGCCAGCAGTCAAACCGGGGCCTCGAATTCACCCCTCCACTTT. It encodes CASSQTGASNSPLHF.

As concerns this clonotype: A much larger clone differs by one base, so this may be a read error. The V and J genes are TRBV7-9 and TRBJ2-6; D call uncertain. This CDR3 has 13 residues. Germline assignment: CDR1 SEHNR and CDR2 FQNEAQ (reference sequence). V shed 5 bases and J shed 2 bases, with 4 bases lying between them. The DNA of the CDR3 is TGTGCCAGCAGCCCACCTGGGGCCAACGTCCTGACTTTC. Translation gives CASSPPGANVLTF.

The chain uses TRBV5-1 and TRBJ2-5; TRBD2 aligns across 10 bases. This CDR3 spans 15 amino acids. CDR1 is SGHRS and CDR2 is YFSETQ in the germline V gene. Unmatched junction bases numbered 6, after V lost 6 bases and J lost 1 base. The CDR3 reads CASIRTSGPQETQYF. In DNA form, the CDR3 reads TGCGCCAGCATAAGGACTAGCGGACCCCAAGAGACCCAGTACTTC.

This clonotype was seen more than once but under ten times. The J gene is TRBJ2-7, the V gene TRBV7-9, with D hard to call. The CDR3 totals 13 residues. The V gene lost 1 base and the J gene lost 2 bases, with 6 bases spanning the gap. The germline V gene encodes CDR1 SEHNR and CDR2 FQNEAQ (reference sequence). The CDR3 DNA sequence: TGTGCCAGCAGCTTAGGTAGACCCTACGAGCAGTACTTC. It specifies CASSLGRPYEQYF.

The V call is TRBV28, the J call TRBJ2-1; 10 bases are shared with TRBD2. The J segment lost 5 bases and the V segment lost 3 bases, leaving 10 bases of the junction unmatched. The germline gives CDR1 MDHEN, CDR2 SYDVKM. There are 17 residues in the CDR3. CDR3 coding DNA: TGTGCCAGCAGTTTGTATGGATCACTAGCGGGGAACAATGAGCAGTTCTTC. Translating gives CASSLYGSLAGNNEQFF.

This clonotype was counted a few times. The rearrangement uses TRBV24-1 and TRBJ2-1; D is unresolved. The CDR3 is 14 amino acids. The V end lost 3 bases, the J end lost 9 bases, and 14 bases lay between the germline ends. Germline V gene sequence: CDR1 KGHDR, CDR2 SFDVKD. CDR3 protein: CATSDRRNLGEQFF. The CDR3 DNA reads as TGTGCCACCAGTGATCGAAGAAACCTGGGTGAGCAGTTCTTC.

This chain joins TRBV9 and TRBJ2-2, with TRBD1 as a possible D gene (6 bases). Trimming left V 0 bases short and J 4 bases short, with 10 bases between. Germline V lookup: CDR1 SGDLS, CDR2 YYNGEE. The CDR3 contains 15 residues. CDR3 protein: CASSVADRSTGELFF. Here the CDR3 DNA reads TGTGCCAGCAGCGTAGCAGACAGGAGCACCGGGGAGCTGTTTTTT.

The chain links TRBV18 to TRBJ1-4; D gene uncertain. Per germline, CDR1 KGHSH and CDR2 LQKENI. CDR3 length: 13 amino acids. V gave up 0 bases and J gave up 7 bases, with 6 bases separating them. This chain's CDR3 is CASSPPVIEKLFF. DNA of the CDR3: TGTGCCAGCTCACCACCCGTTATTGAAAAACTGTTTTTT.

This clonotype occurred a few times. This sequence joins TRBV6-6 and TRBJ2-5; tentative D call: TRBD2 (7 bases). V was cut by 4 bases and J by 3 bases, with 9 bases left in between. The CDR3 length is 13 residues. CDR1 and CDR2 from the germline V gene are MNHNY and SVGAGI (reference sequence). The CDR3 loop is CASSWEGEETQYF. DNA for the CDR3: TGTGCCAGCAGTTGGGAGGGGGAAGAGACCCAGTACTTC.

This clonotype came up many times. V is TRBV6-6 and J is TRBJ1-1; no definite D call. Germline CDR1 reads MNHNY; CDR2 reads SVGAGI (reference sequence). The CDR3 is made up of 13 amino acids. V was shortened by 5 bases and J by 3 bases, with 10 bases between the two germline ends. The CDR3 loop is CASSTLGYTEAFF. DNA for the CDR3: TGTGCCAGCAGTACCTTGGGTTACACTGAAGCTTTCTTT.